This TCR beta chain came from a study of cytotoxic CD8 clonotypes in ibrutinib-treated CLL. Only in-frame clones appear in the TCRdb table, and some are missing; sequencing was by immunoSEQ multiplex PCR. The sample comprises 70,000 to 85,000 clones, about 84% of which are singletons, and around 7.6% rests with the top ten. Germline CDR1 is MGHRA and CDR2 is YSYEKL. CDR3 size: 16 residues. The trim removed 2 bases at V and 6 bases at J, leaving 8 bases unmatched. V usage is TRBV4-1 and J usage is TRBJ2-1; 9 positions agree with TRBD2. The TCR was taken from a human donor with chronic lymphocytic leukemia. Sequences were derived from PBMCs, sampled at disease progression, from a patient treated with ibrutinib. The CDR3 region is CASSQRSGLAGNEQFF. CDR3 DNA sequence: TGCGCCAGCAGCCAACGATCGGGACTAGCCGGCAATGAGCAGTTCTTC.